The clone carrying this T cell receptor beta chain was observed once. This CDR3 is missing its conserved last phenylalanine or tryptophan, likely due to a read error. Looked up from germline, CDR1 is SGHAT and CDR2 is FQNNGV. There are 20 residues in the CDR3. These data originate in a study of tumor-infiltrating lymphocytes in primary liver carcinoma. Study-wide background: Each of the samples returned roughly 3.5 to 8 million productive TCRbeta reads (a yield similar across tissue types).

Reverse transcription of around 500 ng total RNA with a constant-region primer produced TCR beta cDNA. Three nested multiplex PCR rounds, a slightly modified ARM-PCR method, built the TCR beta libraries. Forward primers for TRBV1-TRBV30 and a C-beta reverse primer served the first two PCR rounds, at 10 cycles each. TCRdb recomputed calls from the multiplex PCR reads with MiXCR, one row per CDR3 protein. The sample holds approximately 80,000 distinct CDR3 sequences, 65% to 75% seen once. Between roughly 17 and 31 mg of unsorted bulk tissue served as the source from which RNA and DNA were co-extracted.

Sample: tumor-adjacent normal liver tissue. V gene TRBV11-2 combines with J gene TRBJ2-3; 9 bases are a match to TRBD2. The sequence came from a man in his forties with primary liver carcinoma and hepatitis B virus infection. This chain's CDR3 is CASGLVSGGEVAGDVNTQYL. The CDR3 region has the DNA TGTGCCAGCGGCTTAGTATCCGGGGGTGAAGTAGCGGGAGATGTGAATACGCAGTATCTT.